This TCR beta chain was recorded in a study of T cell changes during pregnancy in multiple sclerosis. Here immunoSEQ multiplex PCR was the method, and the copy in TCRdb shows in-frame clones only, minus some. Here the sample spans about 17,000 clones, approximately 84% being singletons. The sequencing used CD8+ T cells from peripheral blood mononuclear cells, collected in the second trimester of pregnancy. This clonotype originated in a female donor in good health, enrolled as a control in a pregnancy study.

CDR3: CASTERLGEAFF. In nucleotides, the CDR3 is TGTGCCAGCACCGAGCGGTTAGGCGAAGCTTTCTTT. V usage is TRBV7-9 and J usage is TRBJ1-1; D remains unclear. The CDR3 runs to 12 residues. The V end lost 7 bases, the J end lost 8 bases, and 14 bases lay between the germline ends. Germline values: CDR1 SEHNR, CDR2 FQNEAQ (reference sequence).